This record covers a single T cell receptor beta chain. Sequencing used immunoSEQ multiplex PCR; TCRdb keeps in-frame clones, though not all of them. The sample holds over 120,000 clones, approximately 89% seen once. This CDR3 is 12 amino acids long. The V gene lost 2 bases and the J gene lost 4 bases, with 8 bases spanning the gap. Germline values: CDR1 SQVTM, CDR2 ANQGSEA. This record belongs to a study of blood T cell repertoires in COVID-19. This TCR was sampled from a human donor in a cohort sampled during active COVID-19. Sequencing used peripheral blood. V is TRBV29-1 and J is TRBJ1-2, with D uncertain. CDR3 amino acids: CSVERAAYGYTF. CDR3 bases: TGCAGCGTTGAACGTGCGGCCTATGGCTACACCTTC.